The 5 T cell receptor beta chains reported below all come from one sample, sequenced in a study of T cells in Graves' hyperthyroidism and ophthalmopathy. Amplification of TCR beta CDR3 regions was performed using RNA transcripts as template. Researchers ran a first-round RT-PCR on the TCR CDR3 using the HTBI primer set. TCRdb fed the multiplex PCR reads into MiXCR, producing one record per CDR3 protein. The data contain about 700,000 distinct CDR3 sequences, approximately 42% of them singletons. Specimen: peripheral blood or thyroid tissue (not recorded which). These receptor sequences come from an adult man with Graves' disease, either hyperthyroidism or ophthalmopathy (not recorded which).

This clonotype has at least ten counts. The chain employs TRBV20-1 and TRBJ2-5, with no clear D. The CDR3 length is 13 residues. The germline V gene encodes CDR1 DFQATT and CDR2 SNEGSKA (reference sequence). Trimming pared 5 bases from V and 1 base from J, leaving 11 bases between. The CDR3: CSAGLRTQETQYF. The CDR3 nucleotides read TGCAGTGCTGGCCTACGGACCCAAGAGACCCAGTACTTC.

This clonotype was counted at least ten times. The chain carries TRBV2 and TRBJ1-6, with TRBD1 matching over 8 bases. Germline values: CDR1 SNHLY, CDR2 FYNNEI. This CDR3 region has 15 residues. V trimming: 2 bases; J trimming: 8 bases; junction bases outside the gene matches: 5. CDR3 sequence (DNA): TGTGCCAGCAGTGAAACACAGGGGGAATATTCACCCCTCCACTTT. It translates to CASSETQGEYSPLHF.

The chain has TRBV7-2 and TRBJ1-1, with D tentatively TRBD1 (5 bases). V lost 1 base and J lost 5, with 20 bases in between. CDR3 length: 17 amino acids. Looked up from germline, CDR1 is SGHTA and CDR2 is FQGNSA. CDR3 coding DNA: TGTGCCAGCAGCTTAGATCGGGGGAATTGGTTAAGGACTGAAGCTTTCTTT. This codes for CASSLDRGNWLRTEAFF.

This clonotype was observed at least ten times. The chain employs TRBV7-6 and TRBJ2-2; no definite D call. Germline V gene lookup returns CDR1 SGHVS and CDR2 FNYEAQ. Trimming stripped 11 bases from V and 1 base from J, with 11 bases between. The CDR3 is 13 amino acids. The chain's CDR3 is CASRLRNTGELFF. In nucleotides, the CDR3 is TGTGCCTCCCGACTCAGGAACACCGGGGAGCTGTTTTTT.

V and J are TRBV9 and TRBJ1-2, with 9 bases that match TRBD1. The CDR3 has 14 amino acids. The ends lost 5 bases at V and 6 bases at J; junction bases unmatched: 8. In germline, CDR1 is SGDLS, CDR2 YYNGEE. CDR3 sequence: CASSEWGQGDGYTF. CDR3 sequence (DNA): TGTGCCAGCAGTGAATGGGGACAGGGAGATGGCTACACCTTC.